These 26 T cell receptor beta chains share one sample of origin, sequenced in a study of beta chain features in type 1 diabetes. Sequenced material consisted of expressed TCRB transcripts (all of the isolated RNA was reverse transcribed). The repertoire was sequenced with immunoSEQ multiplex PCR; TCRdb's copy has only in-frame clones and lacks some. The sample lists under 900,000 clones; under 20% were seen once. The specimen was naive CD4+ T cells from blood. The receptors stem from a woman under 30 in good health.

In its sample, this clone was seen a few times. The CDR3 region has the DNA TGCGCCAGCAAAATACTAGCGGGAACTAACAATGAGCAGTTCTTC. Translating it yields CASKILAGTNNEQFF. The V gene is TRBV5-1, the J gene TRBJ2-1; 10 bases are a match to TRBD2. The CDR3 is 15 amino acids. Germline V gives CDR1 SGHRS, CDR2 YFSETQ. The V and J ends lost 6 bases and 5 bases, in that order; junction bases with no gene match: 8.

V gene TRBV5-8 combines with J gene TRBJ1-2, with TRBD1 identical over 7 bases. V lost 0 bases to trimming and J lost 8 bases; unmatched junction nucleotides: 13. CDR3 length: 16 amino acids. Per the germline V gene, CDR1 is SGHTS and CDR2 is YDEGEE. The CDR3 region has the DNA TGTGCCAGCAGCTTGGCCAGGTCGAAGGGGGCGCGCGGCTACACCTTC. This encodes CASSLARSKGARGYTF.

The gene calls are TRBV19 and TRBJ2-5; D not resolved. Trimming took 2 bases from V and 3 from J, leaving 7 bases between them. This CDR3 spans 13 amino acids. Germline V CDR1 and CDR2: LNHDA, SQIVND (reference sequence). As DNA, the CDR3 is TGTGCCAGTAGTATAAACGGCGAAGAGACCCAGTACTTC. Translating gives CASSINGEETQYF.

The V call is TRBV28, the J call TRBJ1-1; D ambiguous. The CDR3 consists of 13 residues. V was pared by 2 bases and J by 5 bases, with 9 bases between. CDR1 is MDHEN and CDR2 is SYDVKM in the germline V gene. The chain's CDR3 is CASSLIGPTEAFF. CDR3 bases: TGTGCCAGCAGTTTAATCGGACCAACTGAAGCTTTCTTT. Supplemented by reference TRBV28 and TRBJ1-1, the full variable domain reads DVKVTQSSRYLVKRTGEKVFLECVQDMDHENMFWYRQDPGLGLRLIYFSYDVKMKEKGDIPEGYSVSREKKERFSLILESASTNQTSMYLCASSLIGPTEAFFGQGTRLTVV.

In DNA form, the CDR3 reads TGTGCCAGCCGGGGAGAAGGGACCCAGTACTTC. Translated, it gives CASRGEGTQYF. The chain recombines TRBV2 with TRBJ2-5; a weak D match, TRBD2 (5 bases). Trimming pared 8 bases from V and 7 bases from J, leaving 11 bases between. Germline CDR1 is SNHLY and CDR2 is FYNNEI. This CDR3 comprises 11 residues.

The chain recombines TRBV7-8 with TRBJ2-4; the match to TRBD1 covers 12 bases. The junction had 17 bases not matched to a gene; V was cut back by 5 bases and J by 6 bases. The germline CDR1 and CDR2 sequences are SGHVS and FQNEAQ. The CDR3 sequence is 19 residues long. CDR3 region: CASSPQTPGQGARRNIQYF. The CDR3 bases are TGTGCCAGCAGCCCGCAAACCCCGGGACAGGGGGCGCGTAGAAACATTCAGTACTTC.

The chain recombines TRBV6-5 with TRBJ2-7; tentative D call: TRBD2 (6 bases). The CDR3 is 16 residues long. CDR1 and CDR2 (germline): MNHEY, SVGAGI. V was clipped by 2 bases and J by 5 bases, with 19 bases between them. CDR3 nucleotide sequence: TGTGCCAGCAGTTACGCCGTCGGGACTCCTCGTCACGAGCAGTACTTC. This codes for CASSYAVGTPRHEQYF.

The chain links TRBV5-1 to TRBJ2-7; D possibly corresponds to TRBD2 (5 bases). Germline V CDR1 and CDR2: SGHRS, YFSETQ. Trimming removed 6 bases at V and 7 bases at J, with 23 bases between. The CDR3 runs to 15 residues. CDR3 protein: CASTELAGAGGEQYF. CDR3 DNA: TGCGCCAGCACTGAGTTGGCGGGCGCCGGAGGAGAGCAGTACTTC.

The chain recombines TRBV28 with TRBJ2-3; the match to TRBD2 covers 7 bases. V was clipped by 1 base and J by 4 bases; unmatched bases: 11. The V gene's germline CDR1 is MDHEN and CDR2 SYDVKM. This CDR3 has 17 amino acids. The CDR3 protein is CASSLSSRGSVPDTQYF. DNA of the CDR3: TGTGCCAGCAGTTTATCCTCGCGCGGGAGTGTCCCAGATACGCAGTATTTT.

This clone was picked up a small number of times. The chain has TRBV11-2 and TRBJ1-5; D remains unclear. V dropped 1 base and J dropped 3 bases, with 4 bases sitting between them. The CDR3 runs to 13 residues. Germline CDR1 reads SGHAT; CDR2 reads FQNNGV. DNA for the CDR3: TGTGCCAGCAGCTTAGGAATCAATCAGCCCCAGCATTTT. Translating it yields CASSLGINQPQHF.

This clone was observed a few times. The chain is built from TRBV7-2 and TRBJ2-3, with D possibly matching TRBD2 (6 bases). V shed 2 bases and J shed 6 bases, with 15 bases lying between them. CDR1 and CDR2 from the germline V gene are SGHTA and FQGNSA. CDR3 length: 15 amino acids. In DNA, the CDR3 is TGTGCCAGCAGCTTATTGGGACTCATCGGGGATACGCAGTATTTT. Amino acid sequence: CASSLLGLIGDTQYF.

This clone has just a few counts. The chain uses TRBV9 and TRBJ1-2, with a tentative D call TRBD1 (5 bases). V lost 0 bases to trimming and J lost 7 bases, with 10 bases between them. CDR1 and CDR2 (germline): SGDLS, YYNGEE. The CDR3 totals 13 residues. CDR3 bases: TGTGCCAGCAGCGTAGTAGAAGGGGCTGGCTACACCTTC. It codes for CASSVVEGAGYTF.

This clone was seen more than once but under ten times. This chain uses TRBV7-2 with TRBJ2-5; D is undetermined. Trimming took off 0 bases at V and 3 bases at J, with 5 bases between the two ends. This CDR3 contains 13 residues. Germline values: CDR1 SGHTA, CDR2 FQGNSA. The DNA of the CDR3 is TGTGCCAGCAGCTTAGCGGAAGAAGAGACCCAGTACTTC. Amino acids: CASSLAEEETQYF.

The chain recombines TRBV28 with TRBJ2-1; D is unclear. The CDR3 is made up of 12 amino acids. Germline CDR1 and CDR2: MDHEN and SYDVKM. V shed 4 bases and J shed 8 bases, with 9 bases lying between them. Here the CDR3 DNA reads TGTGCCAGCAGTTCCCGATACGATGAGCAGTTCTTC. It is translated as CASSSRYDEQFF.

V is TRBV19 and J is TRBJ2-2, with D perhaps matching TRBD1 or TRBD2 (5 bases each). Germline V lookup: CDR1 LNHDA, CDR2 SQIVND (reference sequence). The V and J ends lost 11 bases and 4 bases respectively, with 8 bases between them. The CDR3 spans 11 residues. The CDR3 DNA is TGTGCCGGGGGACCCACCGGGGAGCTGTTTTTT. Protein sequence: CAGGPTGELFF.

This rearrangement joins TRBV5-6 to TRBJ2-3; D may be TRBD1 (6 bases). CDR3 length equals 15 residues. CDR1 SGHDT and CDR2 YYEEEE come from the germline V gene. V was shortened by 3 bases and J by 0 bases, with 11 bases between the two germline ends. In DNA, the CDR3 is TGTGCCAGCAGCTCGGGACATGCGAGCACAGATACGCAGTATTTT. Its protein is CASSSGHASTDTQYF. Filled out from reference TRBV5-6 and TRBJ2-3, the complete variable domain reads DAGVTQSPTHLIKTRGQQVTLRCSPKSGHDTVSWYQQALGQGPQFIFQYYEEEERQRGNFPDRFSGHQFPNYSSELNVNALLLGDSALYLCASSSGHASTDTQYFGPGTRLTVL.

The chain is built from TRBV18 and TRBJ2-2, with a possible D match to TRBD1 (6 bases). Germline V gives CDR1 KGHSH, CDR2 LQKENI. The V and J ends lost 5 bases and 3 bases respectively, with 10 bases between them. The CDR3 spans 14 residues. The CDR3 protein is CASSSQGDTGELFF. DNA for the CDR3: TGTGCCAGCTCATCACAGGGTGACACCGGGGAGCTGTTTTTT.

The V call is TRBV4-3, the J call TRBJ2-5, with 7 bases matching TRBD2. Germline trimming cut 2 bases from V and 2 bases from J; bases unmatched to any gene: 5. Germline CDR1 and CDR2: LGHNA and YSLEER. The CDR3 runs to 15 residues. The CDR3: CASSQIAGRQETQYF. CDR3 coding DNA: TGCGCCAGCAGCCAAATAGCGGGTAGGCAAGAGACCCAGTACTTC.

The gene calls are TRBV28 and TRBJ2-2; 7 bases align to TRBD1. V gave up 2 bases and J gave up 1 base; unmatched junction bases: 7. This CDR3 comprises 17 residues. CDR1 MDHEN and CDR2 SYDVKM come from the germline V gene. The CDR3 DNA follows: TGTGCCAGCAGTTTAGGGCGGGCAGGGGGGAACACCGGGGAGCTGTTTTTT. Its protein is CASSLGRAGGNTGELFF.

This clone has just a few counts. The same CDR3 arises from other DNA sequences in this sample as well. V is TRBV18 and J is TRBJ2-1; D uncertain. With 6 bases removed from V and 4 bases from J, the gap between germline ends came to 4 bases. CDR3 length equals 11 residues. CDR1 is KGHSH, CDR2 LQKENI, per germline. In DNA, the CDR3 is TGTGCCAGCTCGCCGTACAATGAGCAGTTCTTC. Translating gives CASSPYNEQFF.

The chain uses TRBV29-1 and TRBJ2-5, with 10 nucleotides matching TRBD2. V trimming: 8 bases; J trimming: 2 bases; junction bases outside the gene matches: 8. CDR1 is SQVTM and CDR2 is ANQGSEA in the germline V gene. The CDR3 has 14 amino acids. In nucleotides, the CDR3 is TGCAGCACCCTAGCGGGAGTATCTCAAGAGACCCAGTACTTC. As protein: CSTLAGVSQETQYF.

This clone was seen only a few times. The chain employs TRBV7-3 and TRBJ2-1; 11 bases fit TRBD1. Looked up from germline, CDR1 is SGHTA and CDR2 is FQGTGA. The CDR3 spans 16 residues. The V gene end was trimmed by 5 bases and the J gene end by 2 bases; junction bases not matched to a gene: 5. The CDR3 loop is CASSPRTGGAYNEQFF. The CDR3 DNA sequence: TGTGCCAGCAGCCCCAGGACAGGGGGCGCCTACAATGAGCAGTTCTTC.

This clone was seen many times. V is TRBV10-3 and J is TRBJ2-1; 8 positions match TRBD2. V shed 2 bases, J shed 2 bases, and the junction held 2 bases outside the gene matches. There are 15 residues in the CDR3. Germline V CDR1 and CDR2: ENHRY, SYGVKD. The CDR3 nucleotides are TGTGCCATCAGTGAGGGTAGCGGGACCTACAATGAGCAGTTCTTC. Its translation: CAISEGSGTYNEQFF.

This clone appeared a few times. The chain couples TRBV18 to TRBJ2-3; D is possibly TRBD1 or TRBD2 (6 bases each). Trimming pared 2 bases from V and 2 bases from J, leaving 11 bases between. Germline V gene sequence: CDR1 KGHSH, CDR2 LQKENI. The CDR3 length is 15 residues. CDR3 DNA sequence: TGTGCCAGCTCACCATGGGGGGCCCCCACAGATACGCAGTATTTT. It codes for CASSPWGAPTDTQYF.

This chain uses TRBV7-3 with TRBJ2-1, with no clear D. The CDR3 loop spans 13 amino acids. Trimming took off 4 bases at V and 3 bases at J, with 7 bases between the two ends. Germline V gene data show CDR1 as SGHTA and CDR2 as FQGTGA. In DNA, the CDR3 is TGTGCCAGCAGCTCCGATATCTACAATGAGCAGTTCTTC. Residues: CASSSDIYNEQFF.

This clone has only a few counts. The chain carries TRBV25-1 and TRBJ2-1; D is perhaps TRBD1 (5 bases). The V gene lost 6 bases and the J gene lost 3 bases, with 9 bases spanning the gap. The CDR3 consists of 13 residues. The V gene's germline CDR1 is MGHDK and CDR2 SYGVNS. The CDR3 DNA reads TGTGCCAGCAGCCAACAGGACTACAATGAGCAGTTCTTC. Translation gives CASSQQDYNEQFF. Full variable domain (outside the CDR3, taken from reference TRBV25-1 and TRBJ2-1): EADIYQTPRYLVIGTGKKITLECSQTMGHDKMYWYQQDPGMELHLIHYSYGVNSTEKGDLSSESTVSRIRTEHFPLTLESARPSHTSQYLCASSQQDYNEQFFGPGTRLTVL.